Shown below are 10 T cell receptor beta chains from a single sample sequenced in a study of cytomegalovirus exposure and HLA in healthy donors. Amplification used 60 Vbeta primers and 13 Jbeta primers. Produced via immunoSEQ multiplex PCR; TCRdb's table is partial and in-frame only. The sample holds roughly 190,000 clones; about three quarters are singletons and the top ten take about 1%. Sequencing was performed on PBMCs. The receptors were gathered from a middle-aged woman in good health and CMV-seronegative.

This clone has only a few counts. The gene calls are TRBV18 and TRBJ1-1; 9 bases fit TRBD1. V trimming: 6 bases; J trimming: 1 base; junction bases outside the gene matches: 9. Germline V gene data show CDR1 as KGHSH and CDR2 as LQKENI. This CDR3 has 16 residues. CDR3 DNA sequence: TGTGCCAGCTCGTCGGGACAGGGATGGCAGAACACTGAAGCTTTCTTT. It specifies CASSSGQGWQNTEAFF.

V and J are TRBV5-3 and TRBJ1-4, with 7 bases fitting TRBD1. TRBV5-3 is annotated as an ORF whose role is uncertain. V lost 2 bases and J lost 10; bases outside the gene matches: 5. The CDR3 covers 13 residues. Written as DNA, the CDR3 is TGTGCCAGAAGCTTAGGGGGACAGAGAAAACTGTTTTTT. As protein: CARSLGGQRKLFF.

This clone came up a few times. This chain joins TRBV18 and TRBJ2-7; 9 bases match TRBD2. The junction had 4 bases not matched to a gene; V was cut back by 3 bases and J by 1 base. Germline V gene lookup returns CDR1 KGHSH and CDR2 LQKENI. The CDR3 sequence is 15 residues long. The CDR3 DNA reads TGTGCCAGCTCACCCTTTAGCGGGAGATCCTACGAGCAGTACTTC. This gives the protein CASSPFSGRSYEQYF.

The chain employs TRBV4-3 and TRBJ1-2; the D is unclear. Deletions cut 3 bases from V and 4 bases from J, with 9 bases between. The CDR3 loop spans 13 amino acids. Germline CDR1 reads LGHNA; CDR2 reads YSLEER. This chain's CDR3 is CASSHRRSYGYTF. The CDR3 DNA reads TGCGCCAGCAGCCATCGTAGAAGCTATGGCTACACCTTC.

DNA of the CDR3: TGTGCCAGCAGTGAAACTCCATACAATGAGCAGTTCTTC. It encodes CASSETPYNEQFF. The chain couples TRBV2 to TRBJ2-1; D is unresolved. Germline-derived CDR1 and CDR2 are SNHLY and FYNNEI. Trimming took off 2 bases at V and 4 bases at J, with 6 bases between the two ends. The CDR3 has 13 residues.

The chain combines TRBV6-8 with TRBJ2-1; 8 nucleotides match TRBD2. Losses at the gene ends were 2 bases for V and 5 bases for J; bases not matched to a gene: 2. The CDR3 sequence is 14 residues long. Germline V CDR1 and CDR2: MNHGY, SAAAGT. CDR3 region: CASSYLAGNNEQFF. CDR3 nucleotides: TGTGCCAGCAGTTACCTAGCGGGTAACAATGAGCAGTTCTTC.

The J gene is TRBJ1-1, the V gene TRBV6-1; D possibly corresponds to TRBD1 (5 bases). Trimming stripped 2 bases from V and 1 base from J, with 14 bases between. CDR1 is MNHNS and CDR2 is SASEGT in the germline V gene. The CDR3 totals 16 residues. In DNA, the CDR3 is TGTGCCAGCAGTGAATTGGGCAGGGTCTGGAACACTGAAGCTTTCTTT. Its translation is CASSELGRVWNTEAFF.

CDR3 nucleotide sequence: TGCGCCAGCAGCTTGGGGGAAGGGGACAATCAGCCCCAGCATTTT. It encodes CASSLGEGDNQPQHF. The chain links TRBV5-1 to TRBJ1-5; weak D call: TRBD1 (5 bases). Germline assignment: CDR1 SGHRS and CDR2 YFSETQ. Trimming pared 0 bases from V and 3 bases from J, leaving 10 bases between. The CDR3 runs 15 residues. Variable domain in full (rest from reference TRBV5-1 and TRBJ1-5): KAGVTQTPRYLIKTRGQQVTLSCSPISGHRSVSWYQQTPGQGLQFLFEYFSETQRNKGNFPGRFSGRQFSNSRSEMNVSTLELGDSALYLCASSLGEGDNQPQHFGDGTRLSIL.

CDR3 sequence: CAISEDSNYGYTF. CDR3 in DNA: TGTGCCATCAGTGAGGACAGCAACTATGGCTACACCTTC. The gene calls are TRBV10-3 and TRBJ1-2; a weak D match, TRBD1 (5 bases). The CDR3 has 13 amino acids. CDR1 is ENHRY and CDR2 is SYGVKD in the germline V gene. Trimming removed 2 bases at V and 2 bases at J, with 6 bases between.

J is TRBJ2-1 and V is TRBV7-3, with TRBD2 identical over 12 bases. The CDR3 spans 14 residues. CDR1 and CDR2 (germline): SGHTA, FQGTGA. The V segment lost 3 bases and the J segment 11 bases; nucleotides outside the gene matches: 5. The DNA for the CDR3 is TGTGCCAGCAGCTTGACTAGCGGGAGAAGCCAGCAGTTCTTC. Amino acids: CASSLTSGRSQQFF.